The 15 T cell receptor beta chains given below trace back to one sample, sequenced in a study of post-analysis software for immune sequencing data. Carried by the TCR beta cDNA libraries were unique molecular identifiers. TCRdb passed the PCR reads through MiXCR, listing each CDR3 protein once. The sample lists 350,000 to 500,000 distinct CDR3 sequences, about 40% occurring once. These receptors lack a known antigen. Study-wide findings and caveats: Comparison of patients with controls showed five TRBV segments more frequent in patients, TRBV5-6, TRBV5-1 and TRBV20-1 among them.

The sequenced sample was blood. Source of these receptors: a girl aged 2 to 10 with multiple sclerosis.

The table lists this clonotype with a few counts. The DNA of the CDR3 is TGTGCCAGCAGCTTCGGGAGAGCTGCCAATGAGCAGTTCTTC. As protein: CASSFGRAANEQFF. The chain links TRBV7-3 to TRBJ2-1; a possible D gene is TRBD2 (6 bases). The CDR3 spans 14 residues. V lost 3 bases and J 6 bases, leaving 12 bases between the germline ends. CDR1 is SGHTA and CDR2 is FQGTGA in the germline V gene.

The CDR3 DNA sequence: TGTGCCAGCAGCTTACAGGGGAGGTCGGACATTCAGTACTTC. Translating gives CASSLQGRSDIQYF. This chain joins TRBV7-2 and TRBJ2-4; D may be TRBD1 or TRBD2 (6 bases each). The CDR3 consists of 14 residues. Trimming removed 2 bases from V and 8 bases from J, with 13 bases in between. Germline V gene lookup returns CDR1 SGHTA and CDR2 FQGNSA.

The CDR3 DNA sequence: TGTGCCAGCAGTTCCCAGATACTAGCGGGGGACCACAATGAGCAGTTCTTC. This sequence encodes CASSSQILAGDHNEQFF. This chain links TRBV6-5 with TRBJ2-1; 11 bases line up with TRBD2. V shed 4 bases and J 5 bases; nucleotides not matched to a gene: 10. The CDR3 spans 17 residues. Germline V CDR1 and CDR2: MNHEY, SVGAGI.

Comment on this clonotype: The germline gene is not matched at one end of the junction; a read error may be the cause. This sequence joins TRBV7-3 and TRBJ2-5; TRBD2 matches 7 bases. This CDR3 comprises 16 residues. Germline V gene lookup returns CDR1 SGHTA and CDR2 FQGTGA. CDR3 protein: CASSSPGVAGQEAQYF. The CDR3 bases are TGTGCCAGCAGCTCGCCCGGGGTAGCGGGCCAAGAGGCCCAGTACTTC.

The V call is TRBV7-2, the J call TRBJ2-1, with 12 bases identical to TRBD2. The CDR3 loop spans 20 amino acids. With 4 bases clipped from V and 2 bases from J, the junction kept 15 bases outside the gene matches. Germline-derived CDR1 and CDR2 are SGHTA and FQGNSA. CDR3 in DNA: TGTGCCAGCAGCTCCCTACGACTAGCGGGAGTCAGCCCTACCTACAATGAGCAGTTCTTC. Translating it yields CASSSLRLAGVSPTYNEQFF. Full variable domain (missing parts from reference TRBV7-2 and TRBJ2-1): GAGVSQSPSNKVTEKGKDVELRCDPISGHTALYWYRQSLGQGLEFLIYFQGNSAPDKSGLPSDRFSAERTGGSVSTLTIQRTQQEDSAVYLCASSSLRLAGVSPTYNEQFFGPGTRLTVL.

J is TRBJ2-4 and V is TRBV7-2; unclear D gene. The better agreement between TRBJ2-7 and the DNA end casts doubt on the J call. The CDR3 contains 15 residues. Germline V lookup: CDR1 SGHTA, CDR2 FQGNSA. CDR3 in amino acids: CASSESRTRSYEQYF. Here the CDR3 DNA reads TGTGCCAGCAGCGAAAGCCGGACGCGGTCCTACGAGCAGTACTTC.

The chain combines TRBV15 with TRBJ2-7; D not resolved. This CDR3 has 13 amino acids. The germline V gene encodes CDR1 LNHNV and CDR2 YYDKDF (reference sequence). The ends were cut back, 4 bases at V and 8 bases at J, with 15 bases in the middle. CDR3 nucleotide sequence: TGTGCCACCAGCATAAGGCCGCAGCCCCAGCAGTACTTC. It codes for CATSIRPQPQQYF.

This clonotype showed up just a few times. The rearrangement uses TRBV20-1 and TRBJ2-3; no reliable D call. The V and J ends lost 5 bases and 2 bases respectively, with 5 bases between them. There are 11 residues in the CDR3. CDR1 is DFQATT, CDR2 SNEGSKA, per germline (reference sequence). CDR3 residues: CSAPLTDTQYF. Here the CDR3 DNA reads TGCAGTGCTCCCCTCACAGATACGCAGTATTTT.

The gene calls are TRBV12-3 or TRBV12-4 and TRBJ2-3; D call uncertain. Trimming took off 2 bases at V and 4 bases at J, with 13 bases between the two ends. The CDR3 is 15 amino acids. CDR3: CASSLWRTKADTQYF. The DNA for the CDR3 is TGTGCCAGCAGTTTATGGCGAACGAAAGCAGATACGCAGTATTTT.

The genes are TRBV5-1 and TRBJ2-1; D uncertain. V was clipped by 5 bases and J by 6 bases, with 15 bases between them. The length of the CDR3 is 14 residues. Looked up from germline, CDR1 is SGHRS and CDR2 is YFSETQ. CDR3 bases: TGCGCCAGCAGGGGGTCCGGTGTCAGCAATGAGCAGTTCTTC. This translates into CASRGSGVSNEQFF.

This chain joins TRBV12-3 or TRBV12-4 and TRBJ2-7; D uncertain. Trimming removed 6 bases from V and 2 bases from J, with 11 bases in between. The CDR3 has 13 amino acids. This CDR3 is CASRRTVAYEQYF. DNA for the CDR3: TGTGCCAGCAGAAGGACGGTTGCCTACGAGCAGTACTTC.

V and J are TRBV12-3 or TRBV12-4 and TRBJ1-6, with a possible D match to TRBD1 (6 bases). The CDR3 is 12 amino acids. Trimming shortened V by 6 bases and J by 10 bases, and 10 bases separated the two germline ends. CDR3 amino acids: CASSGGGSPLHF. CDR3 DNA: TGTGCCAGCAGCGGGGGCGGCTCACCCCTCCACTTT.

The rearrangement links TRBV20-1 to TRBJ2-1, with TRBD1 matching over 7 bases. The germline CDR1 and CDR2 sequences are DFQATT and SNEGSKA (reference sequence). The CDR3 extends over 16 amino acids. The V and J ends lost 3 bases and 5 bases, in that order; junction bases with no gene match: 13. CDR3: CSARDTGVYSHNEQFF. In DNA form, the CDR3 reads TGCAGTGCTAGGGACACAGGGGTGTACAGTCACAATGAGCAGTTCTTC.

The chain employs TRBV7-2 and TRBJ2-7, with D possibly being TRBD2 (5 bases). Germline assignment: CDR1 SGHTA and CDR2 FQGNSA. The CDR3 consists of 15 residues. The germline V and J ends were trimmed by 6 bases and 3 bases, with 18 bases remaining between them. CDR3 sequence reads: CASSSGRPGGYEQYF. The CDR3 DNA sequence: TGTGCCAGCAGTTCCGGGCGCCCAGGAGGCTACGAGCAGTACTTC.

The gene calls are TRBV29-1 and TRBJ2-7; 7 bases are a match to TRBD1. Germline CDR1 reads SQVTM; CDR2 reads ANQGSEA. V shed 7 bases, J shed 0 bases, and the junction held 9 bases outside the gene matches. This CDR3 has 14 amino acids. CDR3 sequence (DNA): TGCAGCGCCTCGAGGGACAGCTCCTCCTACGAGCAGTACTTC. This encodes CSASRDSSSYEQYF.